These 16 T cell receptor beta chains came from one sample sequenced in a study of cytomegalovirus exposure and HLA in healthy donors. Both 60 Vbeta primers and 13 Jbeta primers went into the PCR. Assay: immunoSEQ multiplex PCR; the TCRdb copy retains only in-frame clones and omits some. The sample has about 190,000 clones; 75% to 90% are singletons. Sequencing was carried out using PBMCs. The receptors were gathered from a man aged 35-49 years in good health and CMV-seropositive.

This chain links TRBV5-1 with TRBJ2-1; tentatively, D is TRBD2 (5 bases). The germline V gene encodes CDR1 SGHRS and CDR2 YFSETQ. The length of the CDR3 is 16 residues. With 2 bases removed from V and 0 bases from J, the gap between germline ends came to 12 bases. The CDR3 nucleotides read TGCGCCAGCAGCTTCGCAGAAACTAGCTCCTACAATGAGCAGTTCTTC. Translated, it gives CASSFAETSSYNEQFF.

The chain is built from TRBV30 and TRBJ1-2, with 11 bases identical to TRBD1. The V gene's germline CDR1 is GTSNPN and CDR2 SVGIG (reference sequence). This CDR3 has 14 amino acids. The V and J ends lost 5 bases and 2 bases, in that order; junction bases with no gene match: 4. CDR3 DNA: TGTGCCTGGGGGGGGACAGGGGGAAACTATGGCTACACCTTC. It encodes CAWGGTGGNYGYTF.

The genes are TRBV2 and TRBJ2-3, with 9 positions matching TRBD2. V trimming: 6 bases; J trimming: 4 bases; junction bases outside the gene matches: 5. This CDR3 contains 14 residues. Looked up from germline, CDR1 is SNHLY and CDR2 is FYNNEI. The DNA of the CDR3 is TGTGCCAGCAGCTGGCGGGGGGGACCAGATACGCAGTATTTT. Encoded protein: CASSWRGGPDTQYF.

Comment on this clone: The junction departs from germline at one end; a sequencing error may be responsible. As DNA, the CDR3 is TGTGCCAGCAGCTTAGTCGGCGGGCTTCACTTC. Amino acids: CASSLVGGLHF. The chain links TRBV7-2 to TRBJ2-5; perhaps TRBD2 as D (5 bases). Germline V gene lookup returns CDR1 SGHTA and CDR2 FQGNSA. This CDR3 spans 11 amino acids.

J is TRBJ1-4 and V is TRBV7-2; D ambiguous. CDR3 length equals 12 residues. V was clipped by 4 bases and J by 5 bases, with 5 bases between them. Germline loops: CDR1 SGHTA, CDR2 FQGNSA. DNA for the CDR3: TGTGCCAGCAGCTCCCTCAATGAAAAACTGTTTTTT. Its translation is CASSSLNEKLFF.

The chain links TRBV28 to TRBJ2-1; 8 bases agree with TRBD1. This CDR3 has 15 amino acids. Germline CDR1 reads MDHEN; CDR2 reads SYDVKM. Trimming removed 4 bases from V and 5 bases from J; junction bases left unmatched: 7. CDR3 region: CASSSQGAPHNEQFF. CDR3 nucleotide sequence: TGTGCCAGCAGTTCCCAGGGGGCCCCCCACAATGAGCAGTTCTTC. The full variable domain, completed using reference TRBV28 and TRBJ2-1, is DVKVTQSSRYLVKRTGEKVFLECVQDMDHENMFWYRQDPGLGLRLIYFSYDVKMKEKGDIPEGYSVSREKKERFSLILESASTNQTSMYLCASSSQGAPHNEQFFGPGTRLTVL.

The chain recombines TRBV25-1 with TRBJ1-1; no firm D call. The CDR3 spans 17 residues. The V and J ends lost 6 bases and 0 bases respectively, with 20 bases between them. Germline CDR1 and CDR2: MGHDK and SYGVNS. The CDR3 sequence is CASRGGFGRELNTEAFF. The CDR3 DNA reads TGTGCCAGCAGGGGAGGATTCGGACGCGAGCTGAACACTGAAGCTTTCTTT.

The chain has TRBV30 and TRBJ1-1; D possibly corresponds to TRBD1 (5 bases). The CDR3 has 14 amino acids. Trimming removed 1 base at V and 5 bases at J, with 14 bases between. Germline V gives CDR1 GTSNPN, CDR2 SVGIG (reference sequence). The CDR3 DNA reads TGTGCCTGGAGTGCAGGGCAGCAATCGACTGAAGCTTTCTTT. The encoded protein is CAWSAGQQSTEAFF.

This clone occurred a few times. This chain uses TRBV4-1 with TRBJ1-2, with TRBD1 as a possible D gene (6 bases). Looked up from germline, CDR1 is MGHRA and CDR2 is YSYEKL. The CDR3 length is 16 residues. Trimming took 1 base from V and 8 from J, leaving 20 bases between them. The CDR3 DNA reads as TGCGCCAGCAGCCAAGGATCGGGGGGCAGGGCAGAGGGCTACACCTTC. Translation: CASSQGSGGRAEGYTF.

This rearrangement joins TRBV28 to TRBJ2-6; possible D gene TRBD1, 6 bases. This CDR3 has 17 residues. V was cut by 6 bases and J by 0 bases, with 15 bases left in between. Germline CDR1 is MDHEN and CDR2 is SYDVKM. This CDR3 reads CASSITGHASGANVLTF. In DNA, the CDR3 is TGTGCCAGCAGCATAACAGGGCACGCCTCTGGGGCCAACGTCCTGACTTTC.

The chain combines TRBV6-5 with TRBJ1-1, with D maybe TRBD1 (5 bases). The V end was cut by 1 base, the J end by 3 bases, with 9 bases between. CDR3 length equals 14 residues. Germline values: CDR1 MNHEY, CDR2 SVGAGI. In DNA form, the CDR3 reads TGTGCCAGCAGTTACTTGGGCAGGGACACTGAAGCTTTCTTT. As protein: CASSYLGRDTEAFF.

The rearrangement joins TRBV9 to TRBJ2-3, with 7 nucleotides matching TRBD2. Trimming at V came to 0 bases and at J to 5 bases, leaving 3 bases not matched to a gene. Germline V gives CDR1 SGDLS, CDR2 YYNGEE. The CDR3 covers 14 residues. CDR3 loop: CASSVVPGGDTQYF. DNA for the CDR3: TGTGCCAGCAGCGTAGTTCCGGGGGGAGATACGCAGTATTTT.

The V and J genes are TRBV27 and TRBJ1-2, with unresolved D. This CDR3 region has 14 residues. Trimming cost V 3 bases and J 4 bases, with 12 bases left between them. The germline V gene encodes CDR1 MNHEY and CDR2 SMNVEV (reference sequence). The CDR3 loop reads CASSLYPVGYGYTF. Here the CDR3 DNA reads TGTGCCAGCAGTTTGTATCCGGTCGGCTATGGCTACACCTTC.

This rearrangement joins TRBV13 to TRBJ2-7, with 8 bases identical to TRBD1. The CDR3 loop spans 16 amino acids. Germline V CDR1 and CDR2: PRHDT, FYEKMQ (reference sequence). V was clipped by 5 bases and J by 2 bases; unmatched bases: 11. The CDR3 DNA sequence: TGTGCCAGCAGCCCTACCTTTTGGACAGGGACCTACGAGCAGTACTTC. Its translation is CASSPTFWTGTYEQYF.

The chain recombines TRBV10-1 with TRBJ1-3; a possible D gene is TRBD1 (6 bases). The CDR3 has 13 residues. With 3 bases removed from V and 8 bases from J, the gap between germline ends came to 11 bases. Germline loops: CDR1 WNHNN, CDR2 SYGVQD (reference sequence). The CDR3 spells CASSDQGLDTIYF. DNA of the CDR3: TGCGCCAGCAGTGACCAGGGGCTGGACACCATATATTTT.

The chain has TRBV19 and TRBJ2-3; 8 nucleotides align to TRBD1. The junction had 7 bases not matched to a gene; V was cut back by 5 bases and J by 0 bases. The CDR3 is made up of 16 amino acids. Germline V CDR1 and CDR2: LNHDA, SQIVND (reference sequence). The CDR3 nucleotides are TGTGCCAGTAGTCCCCGAGGACAGGGTAGCACAGATACGCAGTATTTT. Its protein is CASSPRGQGSTDTQYF.